This T cell receptor beta chain was retrieved from a study of T-cell reconstitution after alpha-beta-depleted transplantation in children. Study-wide results and caveats: Elevated TCRbeta diversity at day 60 was traced, in some patients, to surviving recipient T cells and thymic progenitors.

The germline V gene has CDR1 MGHRA and CDR2 YSYEKL. V was shortened by 1 base and J by 3 bases, with 16 bases between the two germline ends. The CDR3 length is 16 residues. Construction of the TCRbeta library involved unique molecular identifiers. TCRdb re-called the PCR reads through MiXCR, storing one row per CDR3 protein. The sample has around 700,000 distinct CDR3 sequences, about an eighth seen once. Ten or more counts support this clonotype. Its antigen is unknown. Material: PBMCs, obtained before TCRalphabeta/CD19-depleted stem cell transplant. The chain employs TRBV4-1 and TRBJ2-7; D might be TRBD2 (6 bases). This clonotype was obtained from a girl aged 2 to 10 with congenital amegakaryocytic thrombocytopenia, due to receive a stem cell transplant. The DNA for the CDR3 is TGCGCCAGCAGCCAAGTGGGGGGAGCTACCTTCTACGAGCAGTACTTC. As protein: CASSQVGGATFYEQYF.